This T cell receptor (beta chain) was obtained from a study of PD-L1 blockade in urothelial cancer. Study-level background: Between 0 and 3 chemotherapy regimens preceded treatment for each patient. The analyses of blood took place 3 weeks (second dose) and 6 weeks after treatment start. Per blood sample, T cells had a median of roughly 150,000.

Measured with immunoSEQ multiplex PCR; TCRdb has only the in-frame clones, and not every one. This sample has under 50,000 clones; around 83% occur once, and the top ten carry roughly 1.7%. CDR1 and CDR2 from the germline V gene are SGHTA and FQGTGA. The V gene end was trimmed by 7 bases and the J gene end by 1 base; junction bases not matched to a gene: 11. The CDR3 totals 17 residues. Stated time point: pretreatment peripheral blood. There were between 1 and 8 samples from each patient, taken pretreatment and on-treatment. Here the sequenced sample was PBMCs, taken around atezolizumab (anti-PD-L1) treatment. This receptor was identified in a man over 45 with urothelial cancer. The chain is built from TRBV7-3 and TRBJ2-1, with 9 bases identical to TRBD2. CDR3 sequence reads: CASKEAGGTGSYNEQFF. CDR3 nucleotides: TGTGCCAGCAAGGAAGCGGGAGGAACCGGGTCCTACAATGAGCAGTTCTTC.